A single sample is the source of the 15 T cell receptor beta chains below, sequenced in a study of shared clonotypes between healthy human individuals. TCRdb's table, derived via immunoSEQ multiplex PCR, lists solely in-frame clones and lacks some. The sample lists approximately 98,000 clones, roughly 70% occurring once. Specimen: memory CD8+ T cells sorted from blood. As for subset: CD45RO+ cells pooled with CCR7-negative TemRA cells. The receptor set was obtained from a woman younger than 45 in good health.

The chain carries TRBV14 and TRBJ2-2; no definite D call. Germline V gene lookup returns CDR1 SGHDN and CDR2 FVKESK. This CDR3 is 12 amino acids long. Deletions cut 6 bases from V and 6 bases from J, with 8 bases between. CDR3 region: CASSFVAGELFF. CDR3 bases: TGTGCCAGCAGTTTTGTAGCCGGGGAGCTGTTTTTT.

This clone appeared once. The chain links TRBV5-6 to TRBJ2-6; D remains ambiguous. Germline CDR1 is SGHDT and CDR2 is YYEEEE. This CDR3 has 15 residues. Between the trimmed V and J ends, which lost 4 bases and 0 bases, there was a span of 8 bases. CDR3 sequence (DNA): TGTGCCAGCAGCGGATCTCGCTCTGGGGCCAACGTCCTGACTTTC. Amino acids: CASSGSRSGANVLTF.

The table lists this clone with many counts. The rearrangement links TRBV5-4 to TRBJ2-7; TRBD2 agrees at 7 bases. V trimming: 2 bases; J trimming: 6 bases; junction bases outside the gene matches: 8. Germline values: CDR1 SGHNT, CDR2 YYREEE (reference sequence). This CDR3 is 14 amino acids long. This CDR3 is CASSFGDYRGEQYF. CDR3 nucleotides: TGTGCCAGCAGCTTCGGGGACTATAGGGGCGAGCAGTACTTC.

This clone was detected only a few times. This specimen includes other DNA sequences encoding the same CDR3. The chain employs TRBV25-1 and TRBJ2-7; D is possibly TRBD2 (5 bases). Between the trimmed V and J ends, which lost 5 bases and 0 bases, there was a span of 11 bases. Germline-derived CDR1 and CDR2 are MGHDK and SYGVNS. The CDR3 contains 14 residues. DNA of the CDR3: TGTGCCAGCAGTCTGGGTCGGGGCTCCTACGAGCAGTACTTC. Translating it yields CASSLGRGSYEQYF.

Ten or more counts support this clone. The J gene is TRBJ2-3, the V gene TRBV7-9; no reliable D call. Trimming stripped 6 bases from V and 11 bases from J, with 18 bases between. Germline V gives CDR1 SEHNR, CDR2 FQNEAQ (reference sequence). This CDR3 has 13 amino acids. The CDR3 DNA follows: TGTGCCAGCAGAATCGACTCGATCCTGGAGCAGTATTTT. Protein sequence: CASRIDSILEQYF.

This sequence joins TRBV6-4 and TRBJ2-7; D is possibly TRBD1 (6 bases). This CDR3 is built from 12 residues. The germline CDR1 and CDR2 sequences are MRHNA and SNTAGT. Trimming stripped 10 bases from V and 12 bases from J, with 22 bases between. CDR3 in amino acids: CATLGYRDGGYF. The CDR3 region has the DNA TGTGCCACCCTCGGATACAGGGATGGCGGGTACTTC.

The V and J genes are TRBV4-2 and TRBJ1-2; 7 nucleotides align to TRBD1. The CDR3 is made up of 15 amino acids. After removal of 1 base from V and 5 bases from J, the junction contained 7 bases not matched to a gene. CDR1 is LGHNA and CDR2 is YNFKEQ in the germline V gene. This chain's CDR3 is CASSQGGQTVYGYTF. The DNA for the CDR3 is TGTGCCAGCAGCCAAGGGGGACAGACCGTTTATGGCTACACCTTC.

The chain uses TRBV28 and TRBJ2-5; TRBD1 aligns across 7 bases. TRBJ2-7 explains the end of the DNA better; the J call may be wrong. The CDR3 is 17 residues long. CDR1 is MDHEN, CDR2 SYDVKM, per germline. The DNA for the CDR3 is TGTGCCAGCAGTTTACCACCCTCGGGACAGAATTTGTACGAGCAGTACTTC. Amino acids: CASSLPPSGQNLYEQYF.

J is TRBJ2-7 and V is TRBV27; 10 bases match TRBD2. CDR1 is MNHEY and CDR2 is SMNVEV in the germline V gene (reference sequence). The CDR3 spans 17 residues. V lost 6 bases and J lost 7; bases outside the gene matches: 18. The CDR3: CASSLGSAGGVLGEQYF. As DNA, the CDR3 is TGTGCCAGCAGCCTAGGATCAGCGGGAGGGGTTCTGGGTGAGCAGTACTTC.

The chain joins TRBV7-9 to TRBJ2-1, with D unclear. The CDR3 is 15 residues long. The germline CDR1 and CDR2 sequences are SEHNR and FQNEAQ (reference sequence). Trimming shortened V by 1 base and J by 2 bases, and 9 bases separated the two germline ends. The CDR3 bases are TGTGCCAGCAGCTTAGTTGCGAAACCCTACAATGAGCAGTTCTTC. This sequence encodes CASSLVAKPYNEQFF.

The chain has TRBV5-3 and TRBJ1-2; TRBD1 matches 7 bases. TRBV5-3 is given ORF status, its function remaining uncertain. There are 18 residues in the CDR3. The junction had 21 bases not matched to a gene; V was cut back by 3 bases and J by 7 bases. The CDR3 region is CARSYDRAATKYVTGYTF. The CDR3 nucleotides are TGTGCCAGAAGCTACGACAGGGCGGCCACAAAATACGTTACTGGCTACACCTTC.

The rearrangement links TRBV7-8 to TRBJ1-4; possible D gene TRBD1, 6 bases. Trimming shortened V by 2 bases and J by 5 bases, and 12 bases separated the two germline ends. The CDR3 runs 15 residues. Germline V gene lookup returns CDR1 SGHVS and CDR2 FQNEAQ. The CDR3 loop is CASSLFTGRNEKLFF. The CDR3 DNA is TGTGCCAGCAGCTTATTTACAGGGAGGAATGAAAAACTGTTTTTT. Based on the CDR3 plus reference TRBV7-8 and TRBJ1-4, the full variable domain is GAGVSQSPRYKVAKRGQDVALRCDPISGHVSLFWYQQALGQGPEFLTYFQNEAQLDKSGLPSDRFFAERPEGSVSTLKIQRTQQEDSAVYLCASSLFTGRNEKLFFGSGTQLSVL.

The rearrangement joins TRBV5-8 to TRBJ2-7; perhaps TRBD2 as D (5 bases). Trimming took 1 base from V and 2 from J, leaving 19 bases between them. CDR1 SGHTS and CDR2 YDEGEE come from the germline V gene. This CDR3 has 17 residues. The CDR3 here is CASSLYFLEGSPYEQYF. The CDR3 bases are TGTGCCAGCAGCTTGTATTTTTTAGAGGGAAGTCCCTACGAGCAGTACTTC.

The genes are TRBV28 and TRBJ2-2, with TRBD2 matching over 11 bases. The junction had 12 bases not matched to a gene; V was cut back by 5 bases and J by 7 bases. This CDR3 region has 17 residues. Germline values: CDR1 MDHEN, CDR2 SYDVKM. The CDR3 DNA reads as TGTGCCAGCAGTCCTCCACCGATTACTAGCGGGAGCGGGGAGCTGTTTTTT. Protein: CASSPPPITSGSGELFF.

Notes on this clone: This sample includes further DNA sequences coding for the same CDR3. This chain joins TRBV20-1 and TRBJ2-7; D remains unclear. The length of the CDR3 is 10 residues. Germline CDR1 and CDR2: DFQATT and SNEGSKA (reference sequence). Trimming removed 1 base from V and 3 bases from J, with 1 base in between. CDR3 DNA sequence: TGCAGTGCTAGAGTCTACGAGCAGTACTTC. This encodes CSARVYEQYF.